This T cell receptor beta chain was found in a study of blood T cell repertoires in COVID-19. Study as a whole: Whether acute or convalescent, the COVID-19 samples came from the United States, Italy and Spain. PBMCs, B-cell-depleted T cells, or T cells were the source of the cDNA or gDNA that made up the material.

Trimming pared 0 bases from V and 2 bases from J, leaving 14 bases between. The CDR3 covers 16 residues. Germline V gene data show CDR1 as SGHRS and CDR2 as YFSETQ. Original analysis: It was from reference gene primer amplification that nucleated cell counts were estimated. Clones were sequenced by immunoSEQ multiplex PCR, and TCRdb holds only the in-frame ones, with some missing. V, J and clone size were drawn from that table, and D and trimming were deduced from the DNA. This table holds more than 200,000 clones, around 84% found once. The source material was peripheral blood. The TCR sequence derives from a man in his forties or fifties with COVID-19, enrolled during active disease. V is TRBV5-1 and J is TRBJ1-1; D unresolved. The CDR3 DNA is TGCGCCAGCAGCTTGGAACTCGGGAAGGCTAACACTGAAGCTTTCTTT. Protein sequence: CASSLELGKANTEAFF.